One and the same sample provided the 2 T cell receptor beta chains below, sequenced in a study of blood T cell repertoires in COVID-19. TCRdb keeps only in-frame clones here, not all; method: immunoSEQ multiplex PCR. The data contain around 310,000 clones, almost 90% of them singletons. The sequenced sample was peripheral blood. These receptors came from a woman aged 40 to 49 with COVID-19, enrolled during active disease.

The J gene is TRBJ2-1, the V gene TRBV11-2, with D possibly TRBD1 on 5 matching bases. Germline loops: CDR1 SGHAT, CDR2 FQNNGV. The CDR3 consists of 13 residues. V was trimmed by 6 bases and J by 4 bases, leaving 10 bases between them. The CDR3 region is CASSSGAYNEQFF. DNA for the CDR3: TGTGCCAGCAGTTCTGGGGCATACAATGAGCAGTTCTTC.

The chain recombines TRBV5-4 with TRBJ1-3; tentative D call: TRBD1 (5 bases). The germline V gene has CDR1 SGHNT and CDR2 YYREEE (reference sequence). V shed 9 bases and J shed 1 base, with 14 bases lying between them. This CDR3 is built from 14 residues. CDR3: CAIPRQGSGNTIYF. In nucleotides, the CDR3 is TGTGCCATTCCACGGCAGGGATCTGGAAACACCATATATTTT.